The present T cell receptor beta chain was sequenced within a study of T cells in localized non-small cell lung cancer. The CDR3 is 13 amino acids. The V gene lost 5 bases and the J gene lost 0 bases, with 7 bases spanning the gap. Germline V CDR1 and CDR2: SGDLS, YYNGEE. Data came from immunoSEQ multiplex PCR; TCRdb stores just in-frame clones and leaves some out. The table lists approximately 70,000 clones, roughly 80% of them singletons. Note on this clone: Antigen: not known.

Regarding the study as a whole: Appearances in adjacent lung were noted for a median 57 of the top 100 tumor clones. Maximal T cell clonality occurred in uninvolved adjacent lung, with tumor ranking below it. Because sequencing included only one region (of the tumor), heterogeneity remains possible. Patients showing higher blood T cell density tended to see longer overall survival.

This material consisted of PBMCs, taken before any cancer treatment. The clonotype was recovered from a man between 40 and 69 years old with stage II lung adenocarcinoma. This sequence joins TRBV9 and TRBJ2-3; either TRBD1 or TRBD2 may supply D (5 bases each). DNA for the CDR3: TGTGCCAGCAGGGGACCTAGCACAGATACGCAGTATTTT. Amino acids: CASRGPSTDTQYF.